This is a list of T cell receptor beta chains from one sample in a study of cytomegalovirus exposure and HLA in healthy donors. TCRdb's copy holds only in-frame clones and misses some; the assay was immunoSEQ multiplex PCR. The table records 100,000 to 150,000 clones, 76% of them present only once. Sequencing was performed on PBMCs. Source of these receptors: a man over 45 in good health and CMV-seronegative. CDR3s include the opening cysteine and the closing phenylalanine or tryptophan. Each record gives: D gene, V gene, clone size, J gene, CDR3 protein, CDR3 DNA. A D gene is named only where the DNA matches it firmly. Rows give clone size only sometimes, using once, few, many, or a class for an expanded clone.

TRBD1	TRBV5-6	few	TRBJ1-6	CASSSGQPSSYNSPLHF	TGTGCCAGCAGCTCGGGACAGCCTAGCTCCTATAATTCACCCCTCCACTTT
.	TRBV10-3	.	TRBJ2-2	CAITPRDPGELFF	TGTGCCATCACCCCCAGGGATCCCGGGGAGCTGTTTTTT
.	TRBV7-8	few	TRBJ1-1	CASSPHYRGTEAFF	TGTGCCAGCAGCCCACATTATAGGGGGACTGAAGCTTTCTTT
.	TRBV5-1	.	TRBJ1-1	CASSQGGGTEAFF	TGCGCCAGCAGCCAGGGAGGGGGGACTGAAGCTTTCTTT
TRBD1	TRBV5-5	.	TRBJ1-1	CASSSTGVNTEAFF	TGTGCCAGCAGCAGCACAGGGGTGAACACTGAAGCTTTCTTT
.	TRBV4-1	.	TRBJ1-2	CASSQAPTDNKYGYTF	TGCGCCAGCAGCCAAGCGCCAACAGATAACAAGTATGGCTACACCTTC
TRBD2	TRBV7-2	.	TRBJ2-7	CASSLRTSGGVVEQYF	TGTGCCAGCAGCTTAAGGACTAGCGGGGGGGTGGTCGAGCAGTACTTC
TRBD1	TRBV25-1	.	TRBJ1-5	CASSETGVGQPQHF	TGTGCCAGCAGTGAAACAGGGGTTGGTCAGCCCCAGCATTTT
.	TRBV6-6	.	TRBJ1-4	CASSYRQGNEKLFF	TGTGCCAGCAGTTATCGGCAGGGAAATGAAAAACTGTTTTTT
.	TRBV19	.	TRBJ1-2	CASSTGHQSYGYTF	TGTGCCAGTAGCACGGGACACCAAAGCTATGGCTACACCTTC
TRBD1	TRBV2	.	TRBJ1-6	CASTRDRGENSPLHF	TGTGCCAGCACGAGGGACAGGGGCGAAAATTCACCCCTCCACTTT
TRBD1	TRBV5-4	.	TRBJ1-4	CASSRDRARNEKLFF	TGTGCCAGCAGCAGGGACAGGGCTCGGAATGAAAAACTGTTTTTT
.	TRBV7-9	.	TRBJ2-7	CASSLRRGSYEQYF	TGTGCCAGCAGCCTCCGCCGGGGGTCCTACGAGCAGTACTTC
TRBD1	TRBV9	.	TRBJ2-5	CASSAGQGARETQYF	TGTGCCAGCAGCGCAGGACAGGGGGCGCGAGAGACCCAGTACTTC
.	TRBV7-9	.	TRBJ1-3	CASSYQGWHTIYF	TGTGCCAGCAGTTACCAGGGTTGGCACACCATATATTTT
.	TRBV9	.	TRBJ1-5	CASSVGAGNQPQHF	TGTGCCAGCAGCGTAGGGGCAGGCAATCAGCCCCAGCATTTT
TRBD1	TRBV28	.	TRBJ1-3	CASPGTGRGNTTYF	TGTGCCAGCCCCGGGACAGGGAGAGGAAACACCACATATTTT
TRBD1	TRBV5-1	.	TRBJ2-7	CASSIIGTGDYEQYF	TGCGCCAGCAGCATCATTGGGACAGGGGACTACGAGCAGTACTTC
TRBD1	TRBV7-8	.	TRBJ1-6	CASSLALGTASTYNSPLHF	TGTGCCAGCAGCTTAGCGCTAGGGACAGCATCAACCTATAATTCACCCCTCCACTTT
TRBD1	TRBV10-1	.	TRBJ1-1	CASSESTGADTEAFF	TGCGCCAGCAGTGAGTCGACAGGGGCCGACACTGAAGCTTTCTTT
.	TRBV18	.	TRBJ1-4	CASSPQGREEKLFF	TGTGCCAGCTCACCTCAGGGTCGGGAGGAAAAACTGTTTTTT
TRBD1	TRBV19	.	TRBJ1-1	CASSTPGTGLNTEAFF	TGTGCCAGTAGTACCCCCGGGACAGGGCTGAACACTGAAGCTTTCTTT
.	TRBV14	.	TRBJ1-2	CASSQTGNYGYTF	TGTGCCAGCAGCCAGACGGGGAACTATGGCTACACCTTC
TRBD1	TRBV7-8	.	TRBJ2-1	CASSMTGGVFNEQFF	TGTGCCAGCAGCATGACAGGGGGCGTATTCAATGAGCAGTTCTTC
TRBD2	TRBV6-1	.	TRBJ2-3	CASKVGSGGKPTQYF	TGTGCCAGCAAGGTGGGGAGCGGGGGGAAGCCAACGCAGTATTTT
TRBD1	TRBV7-9	.	TRBJ2-2	CSSSLGQSNTGELFF	TGTTCCAGCAGCCTGGGACAGTCGAACACCGGGGAGCTGTTTTTT
.	TRBV2	.	TRBJ2-1	CASSEAVLLGDEQFF	TGTGCCAGCAGTGAAGCCGTACTCTTGGGCGATGAGCAGTTCTTC
TRBD1	TRBV7-9	.	TRBJ1-2	CASSRQGIYGYTF	TGTGCCAGCAGCAGACAGGGGATTTATGGCTACACCTTC
TRBD1	TRBV4-1	.	TRBJ1-5	CASSQGTGGYSNQPQHF	TGCGCCAGCAGCCAGGGGACAGGGGGCTATAGCAATCAGCCCCAGCATTTT
.	TRBV5-1	.	TRBJ2-2	CASTPLGGANTGELFF	TGCGCCAGCACCCCCCTCGGAGGCGCGAACACCGGGGAGCTGTTTTTT
.	TRBV5-1	.	TRBJ2-3	CASSLSGVLSDTQYF	TGCGCCAGCAGCTTGTCAGGGGTGCTGTCAGATACGCAGTATTTT
TRBD1	TRBV6-5	.	TRBJ1-2	CASSETGDYGYTF	TGTGCCAGCAGTGAAACAGGGGACTATGGCTACACCTTC
.	TRBV15	.	TRBJ1-1	CATSTAGGELNTEAFF	TGTGCCACCAGTACAGCGGGGGGCGAATTGAACACTGAAGCTTTCTTT
.	TRBV15	.	TRBJ1-1	CATSKPGSSTEAFF	TGTGCCACCAGCAAGCCAGGCTCGTCCACTGAAGCTTTCTTT
TRBD1	TRBV6-5	.	TRBJ1-2	CASKSTGGAYGYTF	TGTGCCAGCAAAAGTACAGGGGGCGCTTATGGCTACACCTTC
.	TRBV9	.	TRBJ2-2	CASSTPSGGELFF	TGTGCCAGCAGCACCCCCTCAGGCGGGGAGCTGTTTTTT
.	TRBV6-5	.	TRBJ1-1	CASSYRGGYTEAFF	TGTGCCAGCAGTTACAGGGGGGGATACACTGAAGCTTTCTTT
.	TRBV5-6	.	TRBJ1-5	CASSLGGKGNQPQHF	TGTGCCAGCAGCTTAGGAGGGAAGGGGAATCAGCCCCAGCATTTT
.	TRBV5-1	few	TRBJ1-1	CASSPGSGVDTEAFF	TGCGCCAGCAGCCCCGGATCAGGGGTCGACACTGAAGCTTTCTTT
TRBD1	TRBV4-3	.	TRBJ2-7	CASGQQIGQGNYEQYF	TGCGCCAGCGGCCAACAAATCGGACAGGGGAACTACGAGCAGTACTTC
.	TRBV5-1	.	TRBJ2-1	CASSLAGGDYNEQFF	TGCGCCAGCAGCTTGGCTGGCGGGGACTACAATGAGCAGTTCTTC
.	TRBV7-9	.	TRBJ2-7	CASSPHGGREQYF	TGTGCCAGCAGCCCTCACGGGGGAAGGGAGCAGTACTTC
TRBD2	TRBV18	.	TRBJ2-1	CASSPRGLAGNEQFF	TGTGCCAGCTCACCTAGGGGACTAGCGGGTAATGAGCAGTTCTTC
TRBD2	TRBV29-1	.	TRBJ2-3	CSGRSGGSSSTDTQYF	TGCAGCGGCCGCAGCGGGGGTTCCTCTAGCACAGATACGCAGTATTTT
.	TRBV28	.	TRBJ2-3	CASRTTGLGQITDTQYF	TGTGCCAGCCGTACGACCGGCCTCGGACAGATCACAGATACGCAGTATTTT
TRBD1	TRBV7-9	.	TRBJ2-1	CASSFTGTGNSYNEQFF	TGTGCCAGCAGCTTCACCGGGACAGGGAACTCCTACAATGAGCAGTTCTTC
TRBD1	TRBV6-5	.	TRBJ1-5	CASSRQGNQPQHF	TGTGCCAGCAGTAGACAGGGGAATCAGCCCCAGCATTTT
.	TRBV6-1	.	TRBJ2-7	CASGGPRDSVYEQYF	TGTGCCAGCGGGGGGCCCCGGGACAGCGTCTACGAGCAGTACTTC